This TCR beta chain was captured by sequencing in a study of OX40 agonist ivuxolimab in advanced cancers. Study in general: Every 2 weeks, patients got intravenous ivuxolimab at one of six dose levels (0.01-10 mg/kg). General observations from the study: Clones of CD4+ and CD8+ blood T cells grew by week 6 at doses of 0.1 to 3.0 mg/kg. Normalized T-cell clonal expansion was also low in a subset of nonresponders. Antigens targeted by the expanded peripheral T cells were not determined.

As for this clone: Its specificity is unknown.

The protocol was immunoSEQ multiplex PCR, while the TCRdb copy is restricted to in-frame clones and leaves out a portion. This table holds roughly 80,000 clones, 85% to 95% found once. The CDR3 has 14 amino acids. V was clipped by 0 bases and J by 5 bases, with 11 bases between them. CDR1 and CDR2 (germline): SGHRS, YFSETQ. This material consisted of CD4+ or CD8+ T cells sorted from blood, taken in a trial of the OX40 agonist ivuxolimab. The chain is built from TRBV5-1 and TRBJ1-1; tentative D call: TRBD1 (6 bases). The TCR sequence derives from an adult with an advanced solid tumor such as melanoma, head and neck, liver or kidney cancer. The CDR3 DNA is TGCGCCAGCAGCTTGGCAGGGGTGATAACTGAAGCTTTCTTT. It yields the protein CASSLAGVITEAFF.